The 15 T cell receptor beta chains below come from one sample, sequenced in a study of blood T cell repertoires in COVID-19. Sequencing used immunoSEQ multiplex PCR; TCRdb keeps in-frame clones, though not all of them. The sample lists over 150,000 clones; around four fifths were seen once. The sequenced sample consisted of peripheral blood. The receptors originated from a human donor with acute or convalescent COVID-19. The donor label of this sample is uncertain.

The chain couples TRBV24-1 to TRBJ2-3, with 16 bases lining up with TRBD2. Germline values: CDR1 KGHDR, CDR2 SFDVKD. The CDR3 consists of 17 residues. The V and J ends lost 4 bases and 2 bases, in that order; junction bases with no gene match: 2. CDR3 coding DNA: TGTGCCACCAGTGAGGGGACTAGCGGGAGGGCCACAGATACGCAGTATTTT. It specifies CATSEGTSGRATDTQYF.

The chain employs TRBV28 and TRBJ2-2, with 8 bases identical to TRBD1. Germline loops: CDR1 MDHEN, CDR2 SYDVKM. V dropped 4 bases and J dropped 5; count of bases not matched to a gene: 3. This CDR3 spans 14 amino acids. The CDR3 loop is CASSSTGVTGELFF. The CDR3 coding sequence is TGTGCCAGCAGTTCGACAGGGGTAACCGGGGAGCTGTTTTTT.

This CDR3 reads CAWSRRDRDEKLFF. The CDR3 DNA is TGTGCCTGGAGTCGGCGGGACAGGGATGAAAAACTGTTTTTT. The chain employs TRBV30 and TRBJ1-4; TRBD1 aligns across 9 bases. The CDR3 contains 14 residues. Per germline, CDR1 GTSNPN and CDR2 SVGIG (reference sequence). V dropped 2 bases and J dropped 6; count of bases not matched to a gene: 4.

The chain links TRBV27 to TRBJ2-3; D may be TRBD1 (6 bases). The CDR3 is made up of 13 amino acids. Germline V gene sequence: CDR1 MNHEY, CDR2 SMNVEV (reference sequence). V was pared by 6 bases and J by 3 bases, with 10 bases between. The CDR3 is CASRSTGTDTQYF. As DNA, the CDR3 is TGTGCCAGCAGATCTACAGGGACAGATACGCAGTATTTT.

The chain has TRBV2 and TRBJ1-6; 9 bases match TRBD1. Unmatched junction bases numbered 5, after V lost 5 bases and J lost 9 bases. This CDR3 contains 14 residues. Germline values: CDR1 SNHLY, CDR2 FYNNEI. Here the CDR3 DNA reads TGTGCCAGCAGTTCCGGGGACAGGGCTTCACCCCTCCACTTT. Amino acids: CASSSGDRASPLHF.

The gene calls are TRBV5-4 and TRBJ2-7; TRBD2 matches 12 bases. The CDR3 is 17 amino acids. After removal of 1 base from V and 7 bases from J, the junction contained 12 bases not matched to a gene. Germline V gene sequence: CDR1 SGHNT, CDR2 YYREEE (reference sequence). For the CDR3, the DNA is TGTGCCAGCAGCTTGCGTCTAGCGGGAGGGCCAAGTGAAGAGCAGTACTTC. Its protein is CASSLRLAGGPSEEQYF.

The J gene is TRBJ1-1, the V gene TRBV27, with a possible D match to TRBD1 (6 bases). CDR3 length: 11 amino acids. V lost 3 bases to trimming and J lost 12 bases, with 11 bases between them. The V gene's germline CDR1 is MNHEY and CDR2 SMNVEV (reference sequence). The CDR3 spells CASSFGGLTFF. The CDR3 nucleotides are TGTGCCAGCAGTTTCGGGGGGCTAACTTTCTTT.

This clone was detected only a few times. The chain joins TRBV4-2 to TRBJ2-1; D is ambiguous. The germline CDR1 and CDR2 sequences are LGHNA and YNFKEQ. The CDR3 spans 15 residues. Trimming removed 0 bases from V and 5 bases from J, with 11 bases in between. This CDR3 reads CASSQDRRRDNEQFF. The CDR3 bases are TGTGCCAGCAGCCAAGATCGGCGGAGAGACAATGAGCAGTTCTTC.

The rearrangement uses TRBV6-2 or TRBV6-3 and TRBJ2-7, with D perhaps matching TRBD2 (6 bases). The CDR3 consists of 14 residues. The ends were cut back, 4 bases at V and 7 bases at J, with 17 bases in the middle. CDR1 and CDR2 (germline): MNHEY, SVGEGT. CDR3 amino acids: CASSSFPGLREQYF. The CDR3 DNA reads TGTGCCAGCAGTTCTTTCCCGGGACTTAGGGAGCAGTACTTC.

The chain couples TRBV5-1 to TRBJ1-6; no clear D gene. This CDR3 is built from 14 residues. Germline-derived CDR1 and CDR2 are SGHRS and YFSETQ. Trimming left V 4 bases short and J 10 bases short, with 15 bases between. CDR3 DNA sequence: TGCGCCAGCAGCCCAGACGGCCTGGGCTCACCCCTCCACTTT. It is translated as CASSPDGLGSPLHF.

V gene TRBV4-1 combines with J gene TRBJ2-7; 14 bases are a match to TRBD2. Germline V gives CDR1 MGHRA, CDR2 YSYEKL. After removal of 3 bases from V and 2 bases from J, the junction contained 9 bases not matched to a gene. The CDR3 totals 18 residues. CDR3 amino acids: CASSHGLAGGTLTYEQYF. The DNA of the CDR3 is TGCGCCAGCAGCCATGGACTAGCGGGGGGTACCCTCACCTACGAGCAGTACTTC.

The chain carries TRBV5-4 and TRBJ2-5, with D possibly being TRBD1 (6 bases). The CDR3 contains 14 residues. Germline-derived CDR1 and CDR2 are SGHNT and YYREEE (reference sequence). V was shortened by 6 bases and J by 4 bases, with 16 bases between the two germline ends. The CDR3 reads CASNPADSPETQYF. As DNA, the CDR3 is TGTGCCAGCAACCCCGCGGACAGCCCAGAGACCCAGTACTTC.

This clone turned up a few times. This chain connects TRBV28 to TRBJ2-4; D is ambiguous. The V end lost 4 bases, the J end lost 0 bases, and 10 bases lay between the germline ends. The CDR3 length is 15 residues. Germline V CDR1 and CDR2: MDHEN, SYDVKM. The CDR3 sequence is CASSSQDLAKNIQYF. The CDR3 nucleotides are TGTGCCAGCAGTTCTCAGGATCTAGCCAAAAACATTCAGTACTTC.

The chain combines TRBV12-5 with TRBJ2-1; TRBD2 matches 8 bases. Germline assignment: CDR1 LGHNT and CDR2 FRNRAP. The V gene end was trimmed by 0 bases and the J gene end by 9 bases; junction bases not matched to a gene: 7. This CDR3 spans 15 amino acids. The CDR3 sequence: CASGLVPGLVTEQFF. The CDR3, as DNA: TGTGCTAGTGGTTTGGTACCGGGACTAGTGACTGAGCAGTTCTTC.

The gene calls are TRBV18 and TRBJ1-1; possibly TRBD1 for D (5 bases). Germline values: CDR1 KGHSH, CDR2 LQKENI. V was trimmed by 5 bases and J by 1 base, leaving 11 bases between them. The CDR3 consists of 14 residues. This CDR3 is CASSSGGANTEAFF. CDR3 in DNA: TGTGCCAGCTCAAGCGGGGGAGCGAACACTGAAGCTTTCTTT.